A single T cell receptor (beta chain) is shown here with its context. The antigen is undetermined. Gene names follow the mouse nomenclature. Other DNA sequences in this sample translate to the same CDR3. It was cDNA, reverse transcribed from extracted RNA, that served as the sequencing template. Profiled with immunoSEQ multiplex PCR; TCRdb holds only in-frame clones, not every one. Reported are roughly 260,000 clones, none seen only once; the ten largest carry 1.2%. This sample was included in a study of CD8+ T cells in alopecia areata. Study background: The roughly 6-11-week-old female C3H/HeJ mice were given skin taken from approximately 6-13-month-old C3H/HeJ graft donors that had spontaneous alopecia.

Using CD4, CD8alpha, NKG2D, NKG2ACE and other markers, pooled cutaneous lymph node cells were sorted. The study's findings and limits: There were also resident alphabeta T cells of normal skin sequenced in scalp samples. Clonality exceeded that of normal scalp in lesional scalp, most notably in alopecia totalis/universalis. Mice showed TCR sharing more clearly than patients did, possibly owing to HLA.

The sample comprised CD4+ T cells sorted from a lymph node. The sequence came from a C3H/HeJ mouse with alopecia areata. For the strain, the MHC haplotype given is H2-k.

CDR3 in amino acids: CTCSADLGSQNTLYF. Incomplete CDR3 DNA: TGCACCTGCAGTGCAGATCTGGGGAGTCAAAAC. V usage is TRBV1 and J usage is TRBJ2-4; D is possibly TRBD2 (6 bases). Read data end 4 residues before the CDR3 end; the end is taken from the germline J gene. The CDR3 is 15 amino acids. With 0 bases removed from V and 0 bases from J, the gap between germline ends came to 7 bases. The V gene's germline CDR1 is NSQYPW and CDR2 LRSPGD (reference sequence).